This TCR beta chain comes out of a study of cytomegalovirus exposure and HLA in healthy donors. Germline values: CDR1 SGHDT, CDR2 YYEEEE. V lost 0 bases and J lost 2, with 11 bases in between. This CDR3 has 15 amino acids. The approximately 130-subject validation cohort, separate from the approximately 670-subject first cohort, included the donors. The table came from immunoSEQ multiplex PCR; TCRdb's copy has only in-frame clones and leaves some out. The sample carries about 150,000 clones, 85% to 90% recorded once. Findings of the study overall: Most TCR sequences proved rare, with some public TCRs found in many donors.

Notes on this clone: Its target is unknown.

The V call is TRBV5-6, the J call TRBJ2-5; no definite D call. The sequenced material came from PBMCs. The sequence derives from a woman aged 30 to 39 in good health and CMV-seropositive. CDR3 nucleotides: TGTGCCAGCAGCTTGGCCCGAGAAATTCAAGAGACCCAGTACTTC. Its protein product is CASSLAREIQETQYF.